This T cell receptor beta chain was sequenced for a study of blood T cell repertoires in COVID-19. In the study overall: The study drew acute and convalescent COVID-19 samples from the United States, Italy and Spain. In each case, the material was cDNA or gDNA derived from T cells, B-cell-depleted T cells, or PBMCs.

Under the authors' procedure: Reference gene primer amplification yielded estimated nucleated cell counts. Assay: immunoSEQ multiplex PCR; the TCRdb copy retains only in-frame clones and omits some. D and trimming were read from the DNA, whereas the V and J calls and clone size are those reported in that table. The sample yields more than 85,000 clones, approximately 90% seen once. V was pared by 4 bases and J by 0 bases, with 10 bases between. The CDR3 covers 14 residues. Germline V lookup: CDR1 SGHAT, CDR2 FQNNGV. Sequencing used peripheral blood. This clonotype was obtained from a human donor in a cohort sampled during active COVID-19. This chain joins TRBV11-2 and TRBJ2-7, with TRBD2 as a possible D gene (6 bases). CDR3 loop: CASSSTGGSYEQYF. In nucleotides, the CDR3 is TGTGCCAGCAGCTCGACCGGGGGCTCCTACGAGCAGTACTTC.